One and the same sample provided the 20 T cell receptor beta chains below, sequenced in a study of blood T cells in healthy people across ages. With a J-beta primer mix and a sample-barcoded 5' primer, a second PCR ran about 7 to 12 cycles. From the 5' RACE reads, TCRdb called clonotypes with MiXCR, one entry per CDR3 protein. The sample holds hundreds of thousands of distinct CDR3 sequences, under 65% seen once. The sample comprised blood. Receptors originate from a woman aged 80 or older in good health.

This clonotype was counted only a few times. A single base separates this from a much larger clone, so it may be a read error. V is TRBV7-2 and J is TRBJ1-1, with D tentatively TRBD1 (6 bases). Germline lookup yields CDR1 SGHTA and CDR2 FQGNSA. The CDR3 has 15 residues. DNA of the CDR3: TGTGTCAGCACCCCACTGTGGGGGGGCGGCACTGAAGCTTTCTTT. Its protein is CVSTPLWGGGTEAFF.

As concerns this clonotype: The likely explanation is a read error, given a far larger clone one base away. This chain uses TRBV5-1 with TRBJ2-1; the D gene is possibly TRBD2 (5 bases). The CDR3 runs 15 residues. Germline V lookup: CDR1 SGHRS, CDR2 YFSETQ. The CDR3 spells CASNLLSGSYNEQFF. CDR3 nucleotides: TGCGCCAGCAACTTGCTAAGCGGTTCCTACAATGAGCAGTTCTTC.

This clonotype was recorded many times. This rearrangement joins TRBV20-1 to TRBJ1-2; D call uncertain. The CDR3 is 16 residues long. The V end was cut by 5 bases, the J end by 4 bases, with 23 bases between. Germline loops: CDR1 DFQATT, CDR2 SNEGSKA (reference sequence). CDR3 region: CSAPTKRIPGGYGYTF. CDR3 in DNA: TGCAGTGCTCCTACGAAAAGGATCCCCGGCGGCTATGGCTACACCTTC.

This clonotype was counted ten times or more. The V and J genes are TRBV2 and TRBJ1-2; D unclear. Germline-derived CDR1 and CDR2 are SNHLY and FYNNEI. CDR3 size: 11 residues. The V and J ends lost 3 bases and 4 bases respectively, with 3 bases between them. CDR3 region: CASSETYGYTF. The CDR3, as DNA: TGTGCCAGCAGTGAGACCTATGGCTACACCTTC. Based on the CDR3 plus reference TRBV2 and TRBJ1-2, the full variable domain is EPEVTQTPSHQVTQMGQEVILRCVPISNHLYFYWYRQILGQKVEFLVSFYNNEISEKSEIFDDQFSVERPDGSNFTLKIRSTKLEDSAMYFCASSETYGYTFGSGTRLTVV.

This chain connects TRBV5-1 to TRBJ2-7; 10 nucleotides align to TRBD1. The V and J ends lost 2 bases and 6 bases, in that order; junction bases with no gene match: 8. This CDR3 comprises 15 residues. Germline CDR1 reads SGHRS; CDR2 reads YFSETQ. CDR3 sequence (DNA): TGCGCCAGCAGCTTTTCCGGGACAGGGGAGGCCGAGCAGTACTTC. It yields the protein CASSFSGTGEAEQYF. Full variable domain (outside the CDR3, taken from reference TRBV5-1 and TRBJ2-7): KAGVTQTPRYLIKTRGQQVTLSCSPISGHRSVSWYQQTPGQGLQFLFEYFSETQRNKGNFPGRFSGRQFSNSRSEMNVSTLELGDSALYLCASSFSGTGEAEQYFGPGTRLTVT.

This clonotype was observed many times. The genes are TRBV7-9 and TRBJ2-7; maybe TRBD2 (6 bases). From germline, CDR1 is SEHNR and CDR2 FQNEAQ (reference sequence). Trimming left V 5 bases short and J 3 bases short, with 17 bases between. The CDR3 is 15 residues long. CDR3 nucleotide sequence: TGTGCCAGCAGCACTCGGGACTGGGGGGACTACGAGCAGTACTTC. This sequence encodes CASSTRDWGDYEQYF.

This clonotype was observed a single time. This may stem from a read error, because a much larger clone lies one nucleotide away. This rearrangement joins TRBV7-9 to TRBJ2-7; D remains unclear. CDR3 length equals 12 residues. Looked up from germline, CDR1 is SEHNR and CDR2 is FQNEAQ (reference sequence). This chain's CDR3 is CASILRVYEQYF. As DNA, the CDR3 is TGTGCCAGCATCTTAAGGGTCTACGAGCAGTACTTC. The variable domain in full, with the rest retrieved from reference TRBV7-9 and TRBJ2-7, is DTGVSQNPRHKITKRGQNVTFRCDPISEHNRLYWYRQTLGQGPEFLTYFQNEAQLEKSRLLSDRFSAERPKGSFSTLEIQRTEQGDSAMYLCASILRVYEQYFGPGTRLTVT.

The DNA for the CDR3 is TGTGCCAGCAGGTTAGGGGGAAATGAGCAGTACTTC. Translated, it gives CASRLGGNEQYF. The chain uses TRBV28 and TRBJ2-7; weak D call: TRBD1 (6 bases). CDR3 length: 12 amino acids. Trimming cost V 6 bases and J 7 bases, with 13 bases left between them. Looked up from germline, CDR1 is MDHEN and CDR2 is SYDVKM.

The rearrangement links TRBV20-1 to TRBJ2-7; D not resolved. V was clipped by 0 bases and J by 1 base, with 16 bases between them. This CDR3 has 16 residues. The germline gives CDR1 DFQATT, CDR2 SNEGSKA (reference sequence). Here the CDR3 DNA reads TGCAGTGCTAGAGATAGGGAACCGGGCATGTCCTACGAGCAGTACTTC. Protein product: CSARDREPGMSYEQYF.

This clonotype has ten or more counts. The chain combines TRBV28 with TRBJ2-5; 7 bases map to TRBD1. This CDR3 contains 13 residues. The germline V gene encodes CDR1 MDHEN and CDR2 SYDVKM. V lost 6 bases, J lost 5 bases, and 6 bases stayed unmatched. The CDR3 loop reads CASRTGLWETQYF. The CDR3 region has the DNA TGTGCCAGCAGGACAGGGTTGTGGGAGACCCAGTACTTC.

This clonotype was observed at least ten times. This chain uses TRBV18 with TRBJ2-1, with 8 bases identical to TRBD1. Germline V gives CDR1 KGHSH, CDR2 LQKENI. With 2 bases clipped from V and 7 bases from J, the junction kept 10 bases outside the gene matches. This CDR3 is 16 amino acids long. The CDR3 DNA is TGTGCCAGCTCACCATATAGTCAGGGGGCAAGGAATGAGCAGTTCTTC. It translates to CASSPYSQGARNEQFF.

The chain has TRBV5-1 and TRBJ1-3, with 9 bases that match TRBD1. The ends lost 3 bases at V and 4 bases at J; junction bases unmatched: 5. Per germline, CDR1 SGHRS and CDR2 YFSETQ. The CDR3 is made up of 15 amino acids. The DNA of the CDR3 is TGCGCCAGCAGCTCCGGGACAGGGTACGGAAACACCATATATTTT. Its translation is CASSSGTGYGNTIYF.

This clonotype was observed many times. The chain carries TRBV20-1 and TRBJ2-5; 10 bases are shared with TRBD2. Germline trimming cut 1 base from V and 3 bases from J; bases unmatched to any gene: 2. The germline V gene encodes CDR1 DFQATT and CDR2 SNEGSKA (reference sequence). This CDR3 is built from 14 residues. The CDR3 DNA reads as TGCAGTGCTAGAGGTCTAGCGGGGGAAGAGACCCAGTACTTC. Translation gives CSARGLAGEETQYF.

This clonotype was found many times. This chain links TRBV5-1 with TRBJ2-1; the D is unclear. With 4 bases removed from V and 6 bases from J, the gap between germline ends came to 11 bases. The CDR3 has 13 amino acids. Germline V lookup: CDR1 SGHRS, CDR2 YFSETQ. The CDR3 region is CASSNPSLNEQFF. The CDR3 region has the DNA TGCGCCAGCAGCAACCCCTCCCTCAATGAGCAGTTCTTC.

The gene calls are TRBV6-6 and TRBJ1-5; 8 bases fit TRBD1. J lost 4 bases, V lost 7 bases, and 9 bases had no gene match. From germline, CDR1 is MNHNY and CDR2 SVGAGI (reference sequence). The CDR3 is 15 amino acids. CDR3 in amino acids: CASTKDRASNQPQHF. In DNA, the CDR3 is TGTGCCAGCACCAAGGACAGGGCGTCAAATCAGCCCCAGCATTTT.

As regards this clonotype: The junction differs from germline at one of its ends, possibly a read error. Here the CDR3 reads CASGLGSGGDTQYF. The CDR3 DNA sequence: TGTGCCAGCGGCTTAGGTAGCGGGGGAGATACGCAGTATTTT. The chain has TRBV7-9 and TRBJ2-3, with 9 bases lining up with TRBD2. Per the germline V gene, CDR1 is SEHNR and CDR2 is FQNEAQ (reference sequence). This CDR3 has 14 residues.

Regarding this clonotype: A much larger clone sits a single nucleotide away, making a read error possible. J is TRBJ2-5 and V is TRBV12-3 or TRBV12-4, with D unclear. The better agreement between TRBJ2-7 and the DNA end casts doubt on the J call. The CDR3 has 12 residues. The CDR3 bases are TGTGCCTGCACCAATCTCGGCCACGAGCAGTACTTC. Protein: CACTNLGHEQYF.

With respect to this clonotype: This may be a read error, as it is one base from a much larger clone. V and J are TRBV25-1 and TRBJ2-3; D ambiguous. CDR3 size: 10 residues. The germline V gene encodes CDR1 MGHDK and CDR2 SYGVNS. The CDR3 protein is CATSTDTQYF. The CDR3 nucleotides read TGTGCCACCAGTACAGATACGCAGTATTTT.

This clonotype appeared once. The chain couples TRBV23-1 to TRBJ2-1; 13 nucleotides match TRBD2. The J call may be faulty, since TRBJ2-7 better matches the DNA end. TRBV23-1 is marked as an open reading frame, function uncertain. CDR3 length equals 16 residues. The CDR3 DNA is TGCGCCAGCAGTCCGCTGGGACTAGCGGGATACAATGAGCAGTACTTC. Encoded protein: CASSPLGLAGYNEQYF.

A note on this clonotype: Compared with germline, one end of the junction differs, possibly owing to a read error. This sequence joins TRBV3-1 and TRBJ2-7; 13 bases are shared with TRBD2. CDR3 length: 15 residues. In germline, CDR1 is LGHDT, CDR2 YNNKEL (reference sequence). DNA of the CDR3: TGTGCCAGCAGCCAAGAAAGACTAGCGGGAGGCGAGCGGTACTTC. Protein sequence: CASSQERLAGGERYF.